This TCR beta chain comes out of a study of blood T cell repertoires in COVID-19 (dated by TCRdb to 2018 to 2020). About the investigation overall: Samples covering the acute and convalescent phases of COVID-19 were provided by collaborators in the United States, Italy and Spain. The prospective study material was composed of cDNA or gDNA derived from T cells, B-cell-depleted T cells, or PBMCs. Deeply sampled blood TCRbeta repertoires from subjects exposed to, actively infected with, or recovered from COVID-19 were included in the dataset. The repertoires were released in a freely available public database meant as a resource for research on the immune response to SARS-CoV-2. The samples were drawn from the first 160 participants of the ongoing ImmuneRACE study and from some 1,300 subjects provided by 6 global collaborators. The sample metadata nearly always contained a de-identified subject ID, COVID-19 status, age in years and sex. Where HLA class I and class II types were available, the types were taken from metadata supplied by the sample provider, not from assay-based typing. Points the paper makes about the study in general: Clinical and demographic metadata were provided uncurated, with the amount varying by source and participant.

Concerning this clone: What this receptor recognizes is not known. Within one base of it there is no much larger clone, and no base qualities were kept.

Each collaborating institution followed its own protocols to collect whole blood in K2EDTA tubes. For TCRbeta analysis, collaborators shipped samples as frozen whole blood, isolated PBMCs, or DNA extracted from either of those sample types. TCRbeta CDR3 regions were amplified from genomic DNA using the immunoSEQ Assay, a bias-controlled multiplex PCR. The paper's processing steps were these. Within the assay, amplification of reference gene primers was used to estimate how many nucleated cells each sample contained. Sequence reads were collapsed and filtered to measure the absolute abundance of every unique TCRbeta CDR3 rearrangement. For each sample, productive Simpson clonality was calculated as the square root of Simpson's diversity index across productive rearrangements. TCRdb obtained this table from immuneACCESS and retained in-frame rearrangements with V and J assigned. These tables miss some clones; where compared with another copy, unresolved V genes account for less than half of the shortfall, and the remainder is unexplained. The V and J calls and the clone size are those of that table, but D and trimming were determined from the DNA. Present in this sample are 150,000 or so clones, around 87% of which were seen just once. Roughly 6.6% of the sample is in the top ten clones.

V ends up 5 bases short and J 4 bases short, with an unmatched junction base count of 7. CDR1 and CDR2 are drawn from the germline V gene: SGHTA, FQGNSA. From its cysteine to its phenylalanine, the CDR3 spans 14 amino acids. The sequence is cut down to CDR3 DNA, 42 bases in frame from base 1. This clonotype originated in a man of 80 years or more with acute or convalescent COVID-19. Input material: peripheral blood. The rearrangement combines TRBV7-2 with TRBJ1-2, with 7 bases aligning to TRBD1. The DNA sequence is TGTGCCAGCAGCATCGGGACAGAGTCCTATGGCTACACCTTC. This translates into CASSIGTESYGYTF. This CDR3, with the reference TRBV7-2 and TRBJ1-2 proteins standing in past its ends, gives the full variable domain GAGVSQSPSNKVTEKGKDVELRCDPISGHTALYWYRQSLGQGLEFLIYFQGNSAPDKSGLPSDRFSAERTGGSVSTLTIQRTQQEDSAVYLCASSIGTESYGYTFGSGTRLTVV.